One sample yielded the 11 T cell receptor beta chains listed below, sequenced in a study of T cells after yellow fever vaccination. TCRdb reprocessed the 5' RACE reads with MiXCR, giving one entry per CDR3 protein. The sample includes some 390,000 distinct CDR3 sequences, roughly a sixth of them seen just once. Sequenced here: PBMCs, sampled before the yellow fever booster vaccination. The receptors shown here come from a man in his late teens or twenties who received the YFV17D yellow fever vaccine.

The sample holds a few counts of this clonotype. CDR3 sequence: CSARGGQRTDTQYF. CDR3 in DNA: TGCAGTGCTAGAGGGGGCCAGCGCACAGATACGCAGTATTTT. The rearrangement links TRBV20-1 to TRBJ2-3, with D maybe TRBD1 (5 bases). CDR1 and CDR2 (germline): DFQATT, SNEGSKA (reference sequence). This CDR3 has 14 amino acids. The germline V and J ends were trimmed by 1 base and 1 base, with 9 bases remaining between them.

J is TRBJ2-1 and V is TRBV6-5; the D is unclear. The germline gives CDR1 MNHEY, CDR2 SVGAGI. This CDR3 is built from 13 residues. The V end was cut by 0 bases, the J end by 10 bases, with 10 bases between. The CDR3 DNA reads as TGTGCCAGCAGTTACTCGACTTTTCAGGAGCAGTTCTTC. Amino acids: CASSYSTFQEQFF.

In DNA form, the CDR3 reads TGTGCCAGCAGTGACTCAGGGGACACTGAAGCTTTCTTT. Protein: CASSDSGDTEAFF. This chain connects TRBV6-4 to TRBJ1-1, with D possibly being TRBD1 (5 bases). Trimming shortened V by 0 bases and J by 3 bases, and 5 bases separated the two germline ends. Germline CDR1 MRHNA, CDR2 SNTAGT. There are 13 residues in the CDR3.

The chain couples TRBV12-3 or TRBV12-4 to TRBJ2-1, with D maybe TRBD2 (7 bases). V gave up 2 bases and J gave up 6 bases, with 14 bases separating them. This CDR3 has 15 amino acids. The CDR3 nucleotides are TGTGCCAGCAGTTTAACGGGGGGCCCGACCAATGAGCAGTTCTTC. It yields the protein CASSLTGGPTNEQFF.

V is TRBV6-5 and J is TRBJ2-5; D unresolved. The germline V gene has CDR1 MNHEY and CDR2 SVGAGI. The CDR3 is 13 amino acids. Trimming removed 2 bases at V and 5 bases at J, with 9 bases between. CDR3 sequence reads: CASSYRVFETQYF. CDR3 in DNA: TGTGCCAGCAGTTACAGGGTATTTGAGACCCAGTACTTC.

This clonotype was observed at least ten times. V gene TRBV9 combines with J gene TRBJ2-1; either TRBD1 or TRBD2 may supply D (5 bases each). Germline-derived CDR1 and CDR2 are SGDLS and YYNGEE. The CDR3 contains 17 residues. V lost 2 bases and J lost 0, with 15 bases in between. CDR3 sequence (DNA): TGTGCCAGCAGCGTCCGACCGGGACCCCTCTCCTACAATGAGCAGTTCTTC. It yields the protein CASSVRPGPLSYNEQFF.

The chain employs TRBV15 and TRBJ2-2, with D maybe TRBD1 (5 bases). In germline, CDR1 is LNHNV, CDR2 YYDKDF (reference sequence). This CDR3 has 17 amino acids. Trimming removed 0 bases at V and 0 bases at J, with 11 bases between. The CDR3 loop reads CATSRDRGWANTGELFF. The CDR3 nucleotides are TGTGCCACCAGCAGAGATAGGGGATGGGCGAACACCGGGGAGCTGTTTTTT.

The rearrangement links TRBV20-1 to TRBJ2-1; 11 nucleotides match TRBD2. Germline V gene sequence: CDR1 DFQATT, CDR2 SNEGSKA (reference sequence). The CDR3 is made up of 14 amino acids. The junction had 7 bases not matched to a gene; V was cut back by 7 bases and J by 5 bases. Here the CDR3 DNA reads TGCAGTGTCTTCGGGACTAGCGGAAACAATGAGCAGTTCTTC. Its translation is CSVFGTSGNNEQFF.

The V call is TRBV12-3 or TRBV12-4, the J call TRBJ1-4; 11 bases map to TRBD1. This CDR3 comprises 16 residues. J gave up 0 bases and V 9 bases, and 6 bases lay outside the gene matches. Here the CDR3 DNA reads TGTGCCAGTCGGGACAGGGGGGAGTCAACTAATGAAAAACTGTTTTTT. This sequence encodes CASRDRGESTNEKLFF.

The chain combines TRBV5-1 with TRBJ1-1; 9 bases agree with TRBD1. The CDR3 totals 14 residues. The V and J ends lost 5 bases and 3 bases, in that order; junction bases with no gene match: 5. Germline V gene data show CDR1 as SGHRS and CDR2 as YFSETQ. CDR3 DNA sequence: TGCGCCAGCAGATCCGGGACAGGGTACACTGAAGCTTTCTTT. Translating gives CASRSGTGYTEAFF.

This clonotype was picked up a small number of times. Here the CDR3 DNA reads TGCAGCGACCTGGACAGGAGGGGCGAAAAACTGTTTTTT. Protein sequence: CSDLDRRGEKLFF. The chain links TRBV29-1 to TRBJ1-4; 7 nucleotides line up with TRBD1. This CDR3 has 13 amino acids. Trimming removed 7 bases from V and 8 bases from J; junction bases left unmatched: 10. The germline V gene has CDR1 SQVTM and CDR2 ANQGSEA.